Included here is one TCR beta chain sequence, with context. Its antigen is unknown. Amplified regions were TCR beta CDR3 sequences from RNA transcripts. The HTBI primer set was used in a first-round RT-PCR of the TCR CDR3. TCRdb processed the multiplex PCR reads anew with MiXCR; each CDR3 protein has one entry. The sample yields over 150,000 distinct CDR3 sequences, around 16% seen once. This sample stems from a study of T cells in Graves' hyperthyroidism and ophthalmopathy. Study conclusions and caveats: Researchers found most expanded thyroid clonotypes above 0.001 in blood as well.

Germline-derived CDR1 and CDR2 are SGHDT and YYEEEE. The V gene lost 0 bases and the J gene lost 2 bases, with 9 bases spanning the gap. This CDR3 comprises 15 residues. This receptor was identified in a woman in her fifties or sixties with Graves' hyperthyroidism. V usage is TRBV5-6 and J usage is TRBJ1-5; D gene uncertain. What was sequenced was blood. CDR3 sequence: CASSLDRRGNQPQHF. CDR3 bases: TGTGCCAGCAGCTTGGATCGCCGAGGCAATCAGCCCCAGCATTTT.